Below are 2 T cell receptor beta chains sequenced from a single sample in a study of blood T cell repertoires in COVID-19. Sequencing was performed with immunoSEQ multiplex PCR; in TCRdb, only in-frame clones are kept and a portion is missing. The table has some 150,000 clones, about 79% seen once; the top ten hold 7.2%. Sample: peripheral blood. The receptors were gathered from a woman in her 50s in a cohort sampled during active or convalescent COVID-19.

The CDR3: CASSEPRGNTEAFF. The CDR3 bases are TGTGCCAGCAGTGAGCCCAGGGGGAACACTGAAGCTTTCTTT. V usage is TRBV2 and J usage is TRBJ1-1; D might be TRBD1 (6 bases). Trimming shortened V by 3 bases and J by 1 base, and 9 bases separated the two germline ends. The CDR3 length is 14 residues. Looked up from germline, CDR1 is SNHLY and CDR2 is FYNNEI.

The chain recombines TRBV2 with TRBJ1-5; the D gene is possibly TRBD1 (6 bases). Germline V gene lookup returns CDR1 SNHLY and CDR2 FYNNEI. Deletions cut 4 bases from V and 2 bases from J, with 15 bases between. CDR3 length: 16 amino acids. The DNA of the CDR3 is TGTGCCAGCAGTGGAAGGGTCAGGGGCGGCAATCAGCCCCAGCATTTT. This codes for CASSGRVRGGNQPQHF. Full variable domain (remainder filled in from reference TRBV2 and TRBJ1-5): EPEVTQTPSHQVTQMGQEVILRCVPISNHLYFYWYRQILGQKVEFLVSFYNNEISEKSEIFDDQFSVERPDGSNFTLKIRSTKLEDSAMYFCASSGRVRGGNQPQHFGDGTRLSIL.